This TCR beta chain stems from a study of OX40 agonist ivuxolimab in advanced cancers. CDR1 and CDR2 (germline): MGHRA, YSYEKL. V lost 0 bases to trimming and J lost 1 base, with 9 bases between them. The CDR3 contains 15 residues. TCRdb keeps only in-frame clones here, not all; method: immunoSEQ multiplex PCR. The repertoire holds tens of thousands of clones, 75% to 90% seen once, with 2.5% to 3% in the top ten. The genes are TRBV4-1 and TRBJ1-1; D is undetermined. The TCR originated in an adult with an advanced solid tumor such as melanoma, head and neck, liver or kidney cancer. Here the sequenced sample was CD4+ or CD8+ T cells sorted from blood, taken in a trial of the OX40 agonist ivuxolimab. In nucleotides, the CDR3 is TGCGCCAGCAGCCAAGATGATCCAGGGAACACTGAAGCTTTCTTT. Residues: CASSQDDPGNTEAFF.